This T cell receptor beta chain was sequenced in a study of radiotherapy plus CTLA-4 blockade in lung cancer (dated by TCRdb to the late 2010s). Describing the broader study: Objective responses were observed in 15% to 20% of enrolled patients, and disease control was achieved in 31%.

The CDR3 sequence holds 14 residues, the cysteine and phenylalanine included. The entry retains the CDR3 DNA only, 42 bases that are in frame from base 1. Trimming removed 4 bases from V and 8 bases from J; the gene matches leave 8 bases unexplained. The germline V gene yields SGHDT for CDR1 and YYEEEE for CDR2. Focal radiation therapy combined with CTLA-4 blockade (ipilimumab) was tested in patients with chemo-refractory metastatic non-small-cell lung cancer. Overall study results and their limits: Early dynamic changes in blood T cell clones, together with increased serum interferon-beta after radiation, were reported as the strongest predictors of response. After treatment with radiotherapy and ipilimumab, TCR clones that came from tumors expanded in the peripheral blood.

Library construction relied on the immunoSEQ multiplex PCR assay. In its TCRdb copy, this immuneACCESS table keeps in-frame sequences only and misses some clones. Where compared with another copy, unresolved V genes explain less than half of these, and the others have no known cause. This sample lists around 78,000 clones; roughly 79% were detected once. The ten most abundant clones make up 4% of the sample. Worth noting for this clone: What antigen it recognizes has not been identified. Base qualities are not provided; no much larger clone lies one nucleotide away.

This TCR was recovered from a human donor with non-small cell lung cancer who had a partial response to radiotherapy plus ipilimumab. Some clones in this sample may be carry-over from other donors' samples. The source material was peripheral blood, sampled from a patient treated with radiotherapy plus ipilimumab. The rearranged chain carries TRBV5-6 and TRBJ2-4, with 8 central nucleotides matching TRBD1. The nucleotide sequence reads TGTGCCAGCAGCCTCCGGGACAGGCCACACATTCAGTACTTC. Protein translation: CASSLRDRPHIQYF.